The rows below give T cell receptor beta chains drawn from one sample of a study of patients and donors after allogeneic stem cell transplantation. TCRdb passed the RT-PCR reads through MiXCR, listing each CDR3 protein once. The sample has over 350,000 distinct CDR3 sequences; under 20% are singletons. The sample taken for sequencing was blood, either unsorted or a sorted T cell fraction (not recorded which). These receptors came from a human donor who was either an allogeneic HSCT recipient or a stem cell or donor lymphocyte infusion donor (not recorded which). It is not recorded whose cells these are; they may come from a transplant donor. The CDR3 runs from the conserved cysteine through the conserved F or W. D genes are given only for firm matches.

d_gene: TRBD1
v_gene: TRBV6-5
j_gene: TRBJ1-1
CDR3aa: CASSNRGTEAFF

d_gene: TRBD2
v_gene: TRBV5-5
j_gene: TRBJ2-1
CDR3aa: CASSLWTSGYSYNEQFF

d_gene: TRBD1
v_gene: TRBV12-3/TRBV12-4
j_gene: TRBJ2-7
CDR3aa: CASRDLRDRGIYEQYF

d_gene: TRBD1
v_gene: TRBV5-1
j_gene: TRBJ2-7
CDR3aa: CASSLRDRANEQYF

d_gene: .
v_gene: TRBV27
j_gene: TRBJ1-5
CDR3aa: CASSSRNGQQPQHF

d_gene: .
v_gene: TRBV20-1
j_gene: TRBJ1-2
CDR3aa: CSAEKVYPYGYTF

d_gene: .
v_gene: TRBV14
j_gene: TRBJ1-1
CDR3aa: CASSQGGSMNTEAFF

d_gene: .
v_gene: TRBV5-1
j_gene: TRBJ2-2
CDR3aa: CASSLTLPGSPGELFF

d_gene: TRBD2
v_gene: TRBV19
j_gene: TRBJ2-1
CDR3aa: CASSIGTSGTYNEQFF

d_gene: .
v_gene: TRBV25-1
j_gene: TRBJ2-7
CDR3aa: CASSPGEQGAEQYF

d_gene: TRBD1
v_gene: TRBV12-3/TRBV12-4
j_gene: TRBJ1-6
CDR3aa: CASSLGQGALDSPLHF

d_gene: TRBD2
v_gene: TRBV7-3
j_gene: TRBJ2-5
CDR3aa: CASSDGGGETQYF

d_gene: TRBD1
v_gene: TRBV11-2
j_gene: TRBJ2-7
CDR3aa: CASSHSGQVYEQYF

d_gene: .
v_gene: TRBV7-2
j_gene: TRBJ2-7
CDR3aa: CASSLSQVRHEQYF

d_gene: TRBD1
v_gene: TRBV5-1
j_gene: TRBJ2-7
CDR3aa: CASSLTPTGVHEQYF

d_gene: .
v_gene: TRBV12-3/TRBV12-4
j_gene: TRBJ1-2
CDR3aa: CASTFRGAGGYTF

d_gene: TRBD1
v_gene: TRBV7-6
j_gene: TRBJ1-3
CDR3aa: CASSLDRGASGNTIYF

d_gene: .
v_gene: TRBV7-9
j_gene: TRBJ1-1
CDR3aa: CASPKGGKDTEAFF

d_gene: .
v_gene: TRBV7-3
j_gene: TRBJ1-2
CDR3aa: CASSPRGEGGYTF

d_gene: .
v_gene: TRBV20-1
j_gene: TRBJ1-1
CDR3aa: CSARDSLEWGTEAFF

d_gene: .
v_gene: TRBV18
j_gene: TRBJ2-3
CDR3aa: CASSPIAMPDTQYF

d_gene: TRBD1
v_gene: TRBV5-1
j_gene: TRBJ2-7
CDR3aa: CASSLGGTGEYEQYF

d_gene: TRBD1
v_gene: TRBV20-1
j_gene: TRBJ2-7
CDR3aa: CSAPRQGGSYEQYF

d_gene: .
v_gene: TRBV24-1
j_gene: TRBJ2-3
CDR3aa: CATSEGAVTDTQYF

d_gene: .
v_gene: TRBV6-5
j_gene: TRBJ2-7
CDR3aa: CASSYSGLGGYYEQYF

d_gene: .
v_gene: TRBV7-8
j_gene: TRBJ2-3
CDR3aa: CASYPLASVWTDTQYF

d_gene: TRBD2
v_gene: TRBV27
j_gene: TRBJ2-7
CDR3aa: CASSLQRGHYEQYF

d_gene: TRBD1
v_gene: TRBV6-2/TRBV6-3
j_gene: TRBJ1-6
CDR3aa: CASSYNRDRGLRSYNSPLHF

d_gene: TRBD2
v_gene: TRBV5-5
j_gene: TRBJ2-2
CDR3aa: CASSGLAGGQTGELFF

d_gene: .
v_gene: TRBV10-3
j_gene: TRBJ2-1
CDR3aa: CAISESTGAGEQFF

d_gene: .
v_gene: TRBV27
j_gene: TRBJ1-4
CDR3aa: CASSLILREGEKLFF

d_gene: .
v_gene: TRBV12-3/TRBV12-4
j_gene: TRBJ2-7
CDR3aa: CASSRPLSEQYF

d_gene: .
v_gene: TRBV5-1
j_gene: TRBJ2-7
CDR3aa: CASSLDRTGSYEQYF

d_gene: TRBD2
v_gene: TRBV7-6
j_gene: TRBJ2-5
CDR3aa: CASSPKRREGVKTQYF

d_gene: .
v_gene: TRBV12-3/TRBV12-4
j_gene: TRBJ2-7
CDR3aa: CASRAVQGSYEQYF

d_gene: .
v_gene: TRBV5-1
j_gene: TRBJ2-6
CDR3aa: CASSLFISGANVLTF

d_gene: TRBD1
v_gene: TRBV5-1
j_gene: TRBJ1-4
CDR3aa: CASSLGDRSNEKLFF

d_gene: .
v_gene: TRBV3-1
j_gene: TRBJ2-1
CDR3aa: CASRGGVRNNEQFF

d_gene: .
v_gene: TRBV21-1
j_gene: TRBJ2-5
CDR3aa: CASGSQQGAAETQYF

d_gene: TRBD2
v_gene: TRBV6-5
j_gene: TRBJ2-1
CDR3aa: CASSYSPGLAVYEQFF

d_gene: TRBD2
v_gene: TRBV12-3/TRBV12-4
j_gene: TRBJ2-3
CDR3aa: CASSEAGGTDTQYF

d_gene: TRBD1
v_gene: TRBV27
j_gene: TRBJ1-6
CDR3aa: CASRLPGQQNSPLHF

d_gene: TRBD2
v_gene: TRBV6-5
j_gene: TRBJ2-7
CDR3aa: CASTGTSGWQYF

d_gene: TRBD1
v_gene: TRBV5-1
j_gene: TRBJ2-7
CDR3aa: CASSLDPGAGGYEQYF

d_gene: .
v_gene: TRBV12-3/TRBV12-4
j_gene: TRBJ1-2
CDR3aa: CARSGADYGYTF

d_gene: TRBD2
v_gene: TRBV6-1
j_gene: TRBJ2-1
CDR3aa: CASSARLAGVNEQFF

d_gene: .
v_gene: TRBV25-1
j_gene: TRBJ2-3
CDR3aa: CASSEGGRADTQYF

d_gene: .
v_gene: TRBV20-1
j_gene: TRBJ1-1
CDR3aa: CSAEDRWAFF

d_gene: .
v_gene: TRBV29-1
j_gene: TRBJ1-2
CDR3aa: CSVADLIPVGYTF

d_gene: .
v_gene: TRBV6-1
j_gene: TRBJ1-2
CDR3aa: CASFRGEGNYGFTF

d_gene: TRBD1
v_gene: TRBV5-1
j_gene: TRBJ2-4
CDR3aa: CASSSQGPIAKNIQYF

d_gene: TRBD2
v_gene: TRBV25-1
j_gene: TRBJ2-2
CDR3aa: CASSDETSPSRSELFF

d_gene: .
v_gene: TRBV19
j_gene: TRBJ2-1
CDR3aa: CASNPSRGLGYNEQFF

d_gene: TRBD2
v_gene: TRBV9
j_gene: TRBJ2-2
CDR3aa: CASSPQWEGMNTGELFF

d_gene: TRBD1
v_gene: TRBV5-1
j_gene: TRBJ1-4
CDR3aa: CASSSGQATNEKLFF